The subject of this entry is one TCR beta chain. This record comes from a study of blood T cell repertoires in COVID-19. Study background: Both acute and convalescent COVID-19 samples were obtained from the United States, Italy and Spain. PBMCs, B-cell-depleted T cells, or T cells provided the cDNA or gDNA that made up the material.

In the original analysis: The authors estimated nucleated cell counts from reference gene primer amplification. Sequencing used immunoSEQ multiplex PCR; TCRdb keeps in-frame clones, though not all of them. The V and J calls and clone size come from that table; D and trimming were worked out from the DNA. The table records more than 200,000 clones, 85% to 90% of them present only once. In germline, CDR1 is MNHEY, CDR2 SMNVEV (reference sequence). CDR3 size: 16 residues. The trim removed 1 base at V and 7 bases at J, leaving 9 bases unmatched. Material for sequencing was peripheral blood. V usage is TRBV27 and J usage is TRBJ2-2; 7 nucleotides agree with TRBD2. This TCR was sampled from a woman aged 60-70 years with acute or convalescent COVID-19. CDR3: CASSLFGGSGGGELFF. The CDR3 DNA sequence: TGTGCCAGCAGTTTATTTGGCGGGAGTGGTGGCGGGGAGCTGTTTTTT.